The 9 T cell receptor beta chains presented below share a single source sample, sequenced in a study of OX40 agonist ivuxolimab in advanced cancers. Library construction relied on the immunoSEQ multiplex PCR assay. The table was pulled from immuneACCESS by TCRdb, which kept in-frame rearrangements only. Such tables lose some clones; where checked, under half of the loss comes from unresolved V genes, and the rest has no known cause. Within this sample are fewer than 85,000 clones, with approximately 92% of them counted one time only. Of the sample, 10% falls within the top ten clones. Sequencing was performed on CD4+ or CD8+ T cells sorted from blood, taken in a trial of the OX40 agonist ivuxolimab. All receptors derive from an adult with an advanced solid tumor such as melanoma, head and neck, liver or kidney cancer.

The chain couples TRBV7-9 to TRBJ1-5; D ambiguous. The V end was cut by 5 bases, the J end by 4 bases, with 6 bases between. The CDR3 spans 12 residues. CDR1 is SEHNR and CDR2 is FQNEAQ in the germline V gene (reference sequence). Here the CDR3 reads CASSDSNQPQHF. The CDR3 coding sequence is TGTGCCAGCAGCGACTCTAATCAGCCCCAGCATTTT.

The V call is TRBV2, the J call TRBJ1-1; D is unclear. CDR1 is SNHLY and CDR2 is FYNNEI in the germline V gene. The CDR3 consists of 12 residues. With 6 bases removed from V and 1 base from J, the gap between germline ends came to 6 bases. The CDR3 DNA sequence: TGTGCCAGCAGGATACAGAACACTGAAGCTTTCTTT. It yields the protein CASRIQNTEAFF.

The chain recombines TRBV7-9 with TRBJ2-7; 9 positions agree with TRBD1. Germline V gene lookup returns CDR1 SEHNR and CDR2 FQNEAQ (reference sequence). The V segment lost 1 base and the J segment 3 bases; nucleotides outside the gene matches: 4. CDR3 size: 15 residues. CDR3 nucleotides: TGTGCCAGCAGCTTAGGGACAGGGGCGATCTACGAGCAGTACTTC. Protein sequence: CASSLGTGAIYEQYF.

This clone was detected only once. This chain connects TRBV11-2 to TRBJ1-2; unclear D gene. Trimming took 1 base from V and 1 from J, leaving 19 bases between them. Germline lookup yields CDR1 SGHAT and CDR2 FQNNGV. The CDR3 has 18 residues. The CDR3 spells CASSLAFRRQANNYGYTF. The CDR3 bases are TGTGCCAGCAGCTTAGCTTTTAGGCGGCAGGCGAATAACTATGGCTACACCTTC.

The count of this clone is one. This chain links TRBV6-1 with TRBJ1-2, with D possibly matching TRBD1 (5 bases). Germline CDR1 and CDR2: MNHNS and SASEGT. The CDR3 extends over 18 amino acids. Trimming removed 2 bases at V and 5 bases at J, with 24 bases between. The DNA for the CDR3 is TGTGCCAGCAGTGAACTAGGGGACCGCGCTAACTGGGATTATGGCTACACCTTC. Translated: CASSELGDRANWDYGYTF.

This clone has only one observation. The V and J genes are TRBV6-1 and TRBJ1-1; 9 bases match TRBD1. Germline trimming cut 4 bases from V and 6 bases from J; bases unmatched to any gene: 9. Germline loops: CDR1 MNHNS, CDR2 SASEGT. The CDR3 totals 15 residues. The CDR3: CASSGWDREGAEAFF. The CDR3 region has the DNA TGTGCCAGCAGTGGATGGGACAGGGAAGGTGCTGAAGCTTTCTTT.

V usage is TRBV9 and J usage is TRBJ1-6; a weak D match, TRBD1 (5 bases). This CDR3 spans 15 amino acids. V was shortened by 3 bases and J by 6 bases, with 13 bases between the two germline ends. The germline V gene encodes CDR1 SGDLS and CDR2 YYNGEE. CDR3 nucleotide sequence: TGTGCCAGCAGCGCCTCAGGTGGGGCTAATTCACCCCTCCACTTT. Translating it yields CASSASGGANSPLHF.

This clone was picked up one time. The chain is built from TRBV15 and TRBJ2-7; 10 positions agree with TRBD1. This CDR3 region has 14 residues. V trimming: 1 base; J trimming: 6 bases; junction bases outside the gene matches: 3. Germline V gene lookup returns CDR1 LNHNV and CDR2 YYDKDF (reference sequence). The CDR3 sequence: CATSRGDRGGEQYF. CDR3 in DNA: TGTGCCACCAGCAGAGGGGACAGGGGAGGCGAGCAGTACTTC.

This clone is a singleton in its sample. The rearrangement links TRBV10-3 to TRBJ2-3; either TRBD1 or TRBD2 may supply D (5 bases each). Germline values: CDR1 ENHRY, CDR2 SYGVKD. CDR3 size: 14 residues. V dropped 3 bases and J dropped 6 bases, with 13 bases sitting between them. Here the CDR3 reads CAISDHRDVDTQYF. The CDR3 region has the DNA TGTGCCATCAGTGACCACCGGGACGTTGATACGCAGTATTTT.